This is a list of T cell receptor beta chains from one sample in a study of blood T cell repertoires in COVID-19. Sequencing was performed with immunoSEQ multiplex PCR; in TCRdb, only in-frame clones are kept and a portion is missing. Of some 96,000 clones detected, around nine tenths appear once; the ten largest clones hold 10%. The specimen sequenced was peripheral blood. These receptors were obtained from a man in his fifties with acute or convalescent COVID-19. CDR3s include the opening cysteine and the closing phenylalanine or tryptophan. Fields, in order: clone size, J gene, V gene, D gene, CDR3 protein, CDR3 DNA. A D gene is named only where the DNA matches it firmly. The size entry is marked missing in some rows and otherwise reads once, few, many or a size class.

>.|TRBJ2-7|TRBV7-2|.
CASSLVAFGGYEQYF
TGTGCCAGCAGCTTAGTAGCGTTCGGCGGGTACGAGCAGTACTTC
>.|TRBJ1-2|TRBV29-1|TRBD1
CSTQTGANYGYTF
TGCAGCACCCAGACAGGGGCTAACTATGGCTACACCTTC
>.|TRBJ1-4|TRBV28|.
CASSIPGQATNEKLFF
TGTGCCAGCAGCATCCCGGGACAAGCAACTAATGAAAAACTGTTTTTT
>.|TRBJ2-7|TRBV19|.
CASSADGTFGQYF
TGTGCCAGTAGCGCCGACGGGACTTTCGGCCAGTACTTC
>.|TRBJ2-7|TRBV19|.
CASSIPTLPYEQYF
TGTGCCAGTAGTATCCCGACTTTACCCTACGAGCAGTACTTC
>.|TRBJ2-3|TRBV9|TRBD2
CASSVATPQHSPREADTQYF
TGTGCCAGCAGCGTAGCTACGCCCCAGCACTCCCCGCGGGAGGCAGATACGCAGTATTTT
>.|TRBJ1-1|TRBV6-5|.
CASSYSRGTEAFF
TGTGCCAGCAGTTACTCTCGAGGGACTGAAGCTTTCTTT
>few|TRBJ2-1|TRBV24-1|TRBD1
CATSDSGQGAYNEQFF
TGTGCCACCAGTGATTCGGGACAGGGGGCCTACAATGAGCAGTTCTTC
>.|TRBJ2-5|TRBV19|TRBD1
CASSMGTGRETQYF
TGTGCCAGTAGTATGGGGACAGGGCGAGAGACCCAGTACTTC
>.|TRBJ1-3|TRBV9|.
CASSPDRGSGNTIYF
TGTGCCAGCAGCCCAGATCGTGGCTCTGGAAACACCATATATTTT
>.|TRBJ2-4|TRBV6-1|.
CASSENQGALKNIQYF
TGTGCCAGCAGTGAAAATCAAGGGGCTCTTAAAAACATTCAGTACTTC
>.|TRBJ1-2|TRBV9|.
CASSVVTNYGYTF
TGTGCCAGCAGCGTAGTCACAAACTATGGCTACACCTTC
>.|TRBJ1-6|TRBV7-6|TRBD1
CASSLGTQGARSPLHF
TGTGCCAGCAGCTTAGGAACCCAGGGGGCGCGATCACCCCTCCACTTT
>.|TRBJ2-1|TRBV4-1|TRBD1
CASSQRQGAHNEQFF
TGCGCCAGCAGCCAACGGCAGGGGGCCCACAATGAGCAGTTCTTC
>.|TRBJ1-2|TRBV2|TRBD1
CASRTGTAYGYTF
TGTGCCAGCAGGACTGGGACAGCCTATGGCTACACCTTC
>.|TRBJ1-2|TRBV7-9|.
CASSLNGEGGGYGYTF
TGTGCCAGCAGCTTGAATGGGGAGGGAGGCGGCTATGGCTACACCTTC
>.|TRBJ1-4|TRBV7-9|.
CASSLGAGTNEKLFF
TGTGCCAGCAGCTTAGGCGCGGGAACTAATGAAAAACTGTTTTTT
>.|TRBJ1-1|TRBV27|.
CASSFRTNSIEAFF
TGTGCCAGCAGTTTCAGGACAAATTCCATTGAAGCTTTCTTT
>.|TRBJ1-2|TRBV21-1|.
CASSKGRTVLYGYTF
TGTGCCAGCAGCAAAGGGAGAACGGTACTCTATGGCTACACCTTC
>.|TRBJ2-3|TRBV5-1|.
CASSFLAYPEDTQYF
TGCGCCAGCAGCTTCCTAGCGTACCCTGAGGATACGCAGTATTTT
>.|TRBJ2-7|TRBV7-8|.
CASSLALSSIRTYEQYF
TGTGCCAGCAGCTTAGCGCTAAGTTCGATACGTACCTACGAGCAGTACTTC
>.|TRBJ2-7|TRBV9|.
CASSVGVGSYEQYF
TGTGCCAGCAGCGTAGGGGTAGGGAGCTACGAGCAGTACTTC
>.|TRBJ2-1|TRBV6-5|TRBD1
CASSFRDRGYNEQFF
TGTGCCAGCAGTTTTCGGGACAGGGGGTACAATGAGCAGTTCTTC
>once|TRBJ2-7|TRBV4-1|TRBD2
CASSRGLAVQTYEQYF
TGCGCCAGCAGCCGGGGCCTAGCGGTCCAGACCTACGAGCAGTACTTC
>.|TRBJ2-5|TRBV12-3/TRBV12-4|.
CASIMGSGVAQYF
TGTGCCAGCATCATGGGTAGCGGAGTGGCTCAGTACTTC
>.|TRBJ2-1|TRBV19|TRBD2
CASRISGSSYNEQFF
TGTGCCAGTAGGATTAGCGGGAGCTCCTACAATGAGCAGTTCTTC
>.|TRBJ2-3|TRBV14|TRBD2
CASRRGGPSDADTQYF
TGTGCCAGCAGAAGGGGAGGGCCATCGGACGCAGATACGCAGTATTTT
>.|TRBJ2-1|TRBV5-1|TRBD2
CASSNLIAGANNEQFF
TGCGCCAGCAGCAATCTTATAGCGGGAGCTAACAATGAGCAGTTCTTC